This T cell receptor (beta chain) was identified during a study of neurological immune-mediated disorders. One entry per CDR3 protein results from TCRdb running MiXCR on the 5' RACE reads. The sample carries more than 30,000 distinct CDR3 sequences, about an eighth recorded once. Time point: technical triplicate 2. Use was made of approximately 960,000 CD4+ or CD8+ T cells in sorted libraries. This clonotype was observed many times. V lost 6 bases to trimming and J lost 3 bases; unmatched junction nucleotides: 10. The germline gives CDR1 MDHEN, CDR2 SYDVKM. The CDR3 has 16 amino acids. Sequences were obtained from CD4+ T cells from blood. The rearrangement links TRBV28 to TRBJ2-1; 8 bases fit TRBD2. This sequence originates from a female donor with HTLV-1-associated myelopathy (HAM/TSP). CDR3 amino acids: CASSSRGGRVYNEQFF. The CDR3 DNA reads TGTGCCAGCAGCTCCCGGGGGGGGCGAGTCTACAATGAGCAGTTCTTC.